This entry describes one T cell receptor (beta chain). The data were obtained in a study of control samples from healthy donors and cancer patients. Data came from immunoSEQ multiplex PCR; TCRdb stores just in-frame clones and leaves some out. The profile shows roughly 400,000 clones, about 93% of them singletons. The V gene's germline CDR1 is LNHNV and CDR2 YYDKDF (reference sequence). With 5 bases removed from V and 0 bases from J, the gap between germline ends came to 17 bases. This CDR3 is 18 amino acids long. Sequencing was carried out using PBMCs. The V gene is TRBV15, the J gene TRBJ2-6; weak D call: TRBD1 (6 bases). This receptor was taken from a man aged 40-50 years with head and neck cancer. The DNA for the CDR3 is TGTGCCACCAGCCTAGGGGGTCGCCTTATCTCTGGGGCCAACGTCCTGACTTTC. Translating it yields CATSLGGRLISGANVLTF.